One sample yielded the 2 T cell receptor beta chains listed below, sequenced in a study (dated by TCRdb to the mid-2010s). Cells that were CD4+CD25+CD127-/low were the ones isolated as Tregs. The method behind the library was 5' RACE. The instrument was an Illumina MiSeq. The public reads were reanalyzed by TCRdb: fastp trimming at Q25, MiXCR alignment, in-frame beta chains only. Identical CDR3 proteins give one entry, which carries the most common genes and DNA. In all, the sample holds several thousand distinct CDR3 sequences, and approximately 34% of those were seen once. The ten largest make up approximately 5.1% of the sample. The sample was Tregs sorted from blood. The receptors originated from a female donor with breast cancer.

This clonotype is deemed medium-sized. The chain has TRBV6-1 and TRBJ1-5; D is uncertain. In germline, CDR1 is MNHNS, CDR2 SASEGT. Trimming stripped 0 bases from V and 4 bases from J, with 4 bases between. The CDR3 length is 13 residues. CDR3 DNA: TGTGCCAGCAGTGAAGCCGTTAATCAGCCCCAGCATTTT. Its protein product is CASSEAVNQPQHF.

The chain carries TRBV28 and TRBJ2-7; D is undetermined. Germline CDR1 is MDHEN and CDR2 is SYDVKM. V shed 1 base and J shed 0 bases, with 13 bases lying between them. This CDR3 has 16 residues. The CDR3 region is CASSLSPVKSSYEQYF. DNA of the CDR3: TGTGCCAGCAGTTTATCCCCAGTGAAAAGCTCCTACGAGCAGTACTTC.